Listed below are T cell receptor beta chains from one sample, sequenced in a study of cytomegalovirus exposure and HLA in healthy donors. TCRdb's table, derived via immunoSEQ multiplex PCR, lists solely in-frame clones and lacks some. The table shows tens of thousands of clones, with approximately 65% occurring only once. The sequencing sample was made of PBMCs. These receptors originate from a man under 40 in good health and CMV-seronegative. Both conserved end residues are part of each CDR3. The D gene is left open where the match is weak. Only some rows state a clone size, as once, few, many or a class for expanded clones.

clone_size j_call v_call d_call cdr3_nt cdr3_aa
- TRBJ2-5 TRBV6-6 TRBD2 TGTGCCAGCAGGACTAGCGGGCTTCAAGAGACCCAGTACTTC CASRTSGLQETQYF
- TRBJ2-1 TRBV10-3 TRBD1 TGTGCCATCAGAGGACAGGGGGTACCCAATGAGCAGTTCTTC CAIRGQGVPNEQFF
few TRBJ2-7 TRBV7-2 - TGTGCCAGCAGCTTAAGCGCCGGGGACTACGAGCAGTACTTC CASSLSAGDYEQYF
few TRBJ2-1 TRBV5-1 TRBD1 TGCGCCAGCAGCCAACAGGGGGTCTCCTACAATGAGCAGTTCTTC CASSQQGVSYNEQFF
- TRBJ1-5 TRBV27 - TGTGCCAGCAGTACGCGAGGCAATCAGCCCCAGCATTTT CASSTRGNQPQHF
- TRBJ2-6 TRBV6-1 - TGTGCCAGCAGTGGGTCAGCTGGGGCCAACGTCCTGACTTTC CASSGSAGANVLTF
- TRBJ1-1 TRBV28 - TGTGCCAGCAGACTGCAGGGGTTCCTCACTGAAGCTTTCTTT CASRLQGFLTEAFF
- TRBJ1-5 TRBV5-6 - TGTGCCAGCAGCTTGGGAACCTCCGGGCGGGATAGCAATCAGCCCCAGCATTTT CASSLGTSGRDSNQPQHF
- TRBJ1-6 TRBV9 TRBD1 TGTGCCAGCAGCGCCCCGGGACAGCCTAATTCACCCCTCCACTTT CASSAPGQPNSPLHF
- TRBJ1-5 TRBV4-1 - TGCGCCAGCAGCCAAGGGGAGGACAGCAATCAGCCCCAGCATTTT CASSQGEDSNQPQHF
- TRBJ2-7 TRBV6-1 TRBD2 TGTGCCAGCAGACTAGCGGGAGACTACGAGCAGTACTTC CASRLAGDYEQYF
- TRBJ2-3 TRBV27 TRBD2 TGTGCCAGCAGTTTATCTCTAGCGGGAGACAGAGATACGCAGTATTTT CASSLSLAGDRDTQYF
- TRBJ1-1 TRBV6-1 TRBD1 TGTGCCAGCAGTCTGGCGGGACAGGGATACACTGAAGCTTTCTTT CASSLAGQGYTEAFF
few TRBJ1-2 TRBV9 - TGTGCCAGCAGCGTAGCACCGTTAGGGGACTATGGCTACACCTTC CASSVAPLGDYGYTF
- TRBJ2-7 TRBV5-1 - TGCGCCAGCAGCTTGGTAGGGGCCTACTACGAGCAGTACTTC CASSLVGAYYEQYF
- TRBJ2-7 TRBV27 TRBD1 TGTGCCAGCAGTTTCAAGGGACAGGGATTAAGGTCCTACGAGCAGTACTTC CASSFKGQGLRSYEQYF
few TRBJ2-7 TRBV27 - TGTGCCAGCAGTTTAGACGGACTCGTGACAAACCTAAACTTC CASSLDGLVTNLNF
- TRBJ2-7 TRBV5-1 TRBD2 TGCGCCAGCAGCCCCCAGGCTAGCGGGAGAGTAGCCTACGAGCAGTACTTC CASSPQASGRVAYEQYF
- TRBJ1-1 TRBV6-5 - TGTGCCAGCAGTTACTCGACCCAAGGGGCCACTGAAGCTTTCTTT CASSYSTQGATEAFF
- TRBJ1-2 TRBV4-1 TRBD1 TGCGCCAGCAGCCAGGCTATTGACAGGGGTGCTAGAGGCTACACCTTC CASSQAIDRGARGYTF
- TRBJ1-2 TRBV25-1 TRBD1 TGTGCCAGCAGTGACAGGGGGCGTTATGGCTACACCTTC CASSDRGRYGYTF
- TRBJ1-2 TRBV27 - TGTGCCAGCAGTTTATTTTCTGCGGGTGGCTACACCTTC CASSLFSAGGYTF
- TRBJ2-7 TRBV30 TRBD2 TGTGCCTGGAAGGAAGGGATTCTAGCGGGAGTAGACGAGCAGTACTTC CAWKEGILAGVDEQYF
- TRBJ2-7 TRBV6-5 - TGTGCCAGCAGCTGGGGCGGGATAAACGAGCAGTACTTC CASSWGGINEQYF
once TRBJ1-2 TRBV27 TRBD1 TGTGCCAGCCGCGAGTACCCGCGACAGGGAGTCTATGGCTACACCTTC CASREYPRQGVYGYTF
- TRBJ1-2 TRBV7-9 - TGTGCCAGCAGCCCGGATCCAGGACGCTTAGGGGTTGGCTACCCCTTC CASSPDPGRLGVGYPF
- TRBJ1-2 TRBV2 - TGTGCCAGCAGTGGTAGCCAGGGGGGCTACACCTTC CASSGSQGGYTF
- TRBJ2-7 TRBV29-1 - TGCAGCGTTGAAAGAGGGAACTACGAGCAGTACTTC CSVERGNYEQYF
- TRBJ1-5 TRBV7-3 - TGTGCCAGCAGCTACGGGGGGGGTCAGCCCCAGCATTTT CASSYGGGQPQHF
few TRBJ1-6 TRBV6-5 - TGTGCCAGCAAAGAGGGGGATTCACCCCTCCACTTT CASKEGDSPLHF
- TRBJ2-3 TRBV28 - TGTGCCAGCAGTTTGACAGACACAGATACGCAGTATTTT CASSLTDTDTQYF
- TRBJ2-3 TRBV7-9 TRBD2 TGTGCCAGCAGCTCCCAACCCGGGACTAAAACAGATACGCAGTATTTT CASSSQPGTKTDTQYF
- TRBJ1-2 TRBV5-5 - TGTGCCAGCAGCATTGAGGCAGGGAAAGGCTACACCTTC CASSIEAGKGYTF
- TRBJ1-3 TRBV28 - TGTGCCAGCAGCGCGGCGGGGACGACTGGAAACACCATATATTTT CASSAAGTTGNTIYF
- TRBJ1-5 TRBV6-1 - TGTGCCAGCAGTTCTCCCTCCCAGCCCCAGCATTTT CASSSPSQPQHF
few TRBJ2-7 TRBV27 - TGTGCCAGCAGCAACAGCCGGGGGTGGGCCTACGAGCAGTACTTC CASSNSRGWAYEQYF
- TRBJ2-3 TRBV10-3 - TGTGCCATCAAAACAGGGAGGGAGGCTAGCACAGATACGCAGTATTTT CAIKTGREASTDTQYF